The rows below give T cell receptor beta chains drawn from one sample of a study of cytomegalovirus exposure and HLA in healthy donors. Some clones are missing from TCRdb's copy, which holds only in-frame ones; the method was immunoSEQ multiplex PCR. The table lists 75,000 to 95,000 clones, approximately 69% of them singletons. Material for sequencing was PBMCs. These receptors all come from a woman aged 50 to 60 in good health and CMV-seropositive. CDR3s include the opening cysteine and the closing phenylalanine or tryptophan. The D gene is left open where the match is weak. Clone size is stated in some rows and not others, as once, few, many or a class when expanded.

D: TRBD2
V: TRBV6-5
size: -
J: TRBJ2-5
CDR3: CASSYPPRTSQETQYF
DNA: TGTGCCAGCAGTTACCCCCCACGGACTAGCCAAGAGACCCAGTACTTC

D: -
V: TRBV11-2
size: -
J: TRBJ2-7
CDR3: CASSLPEQAPYEQYF
DNA: TGTGCCAGCAGCTTACCGGAACAGGCTCCCTACGAGCAGTACTTC

D: -
V: TRBV2
size: -
J: TRBJ2-7
CDR3: CAGSKGEYSYEQYF
DNA: TGTGCCGGCAGCAAGGGGGAGTACTCCTACGAGCAGTACTTC

D: TRBD2
V: TRBV5-1
size: -
J: TRBJ2-7
CDR3: CASSDGLAGGYSYEQYF
DNA: TGCGCCAGCAGCGATGGACTAGCGGGGGGGTACTCCTACGAGCAGTACTTC

D: -
V: TRBV7-6
size: once
J: TRBJ2-5
CDR3: CASSFKETQYF
DNA: TGTGCCAGCAGCTTTAAAGAGACCCAGTACTTC

D: TRBD2
V: TRBV2
size: -
J: TRBJ2-3
CDR3: CASSGETSGTDTQYF
DNA: TGTGCCAGCAGTGGGGAGACTAGCGGCACAGATACGCAGTATTTT

D: TRBD2
V: TRBV5-1
size: -
J: TRBJ2-5
CDR3: CASSSRGGTGETQYF
DNA: TGCGCCAGCAGCTCACGCGGGGGGACGGGGGAGACCCAGTACTTC

D: -
V: TRBV5-1
size: -
J: TRBJ2-2
CDR3: CASSLEGGSTGELFF
DNA: TGCGCCAGCAGCTTGGAGGGGGGGTCCACCGGGGAGCTGTTTTTT

D: -
V: TRBV7-9
size: once
J: TRBJ2-7
CDR3: CASSPDSAREQYF
DNA: TGTGCCAGCAGCCCCGACAGTGCCAGGGAGCAGTACTTC

D: -
V: TRBV29-1
size: -
J: TRBJ2-1
CDR3: CSVERDSSYNEQFF
DNA: TGCAGCGTTGAGCGGGACAGCTCCTACAATGAGCAGTTCTTC

D: -
V: TRBV10-3
size: -
J: TRBJ2-5
CDR3: CAILDDQETQYF
DNA: TGTGCCATTCTAGACGACCAAGAGACCCAGTACTTC

D: TRBD1
V: TRBV6-1
size: -
J: TRBJ2-7
CDR3: CASRTGGNTYEQYF
DNA: TGTGCCAGCAGGACAGGGGGAAACACCTACGAGCAGTACTTC

D: -
V: TRBV5-6
size: few
J: TRBJ1-4
CDR3: CASSLEVSGSGEKLFF
DNA: TGTGCCAGCAGCTTGGAGGTATCAGGGTCGGGTGAAAAACTGTTTTTT

D: -
V: TRBV29-1
size: -
J: TRBJ1-1
CDR3: CSVEVEGIGHMNTEAFF
DNA: TGCAGCGTTGAAGTGGAGGGAATAGGACACATGAACACTGAAGCTTTCTTT

D: -
V: TRBV5-1
size: -
J: TRBJ1-1
CDR3: CASSGSTPNTEAFF
DNA: TGCGCCAGCAGCGGGTCGACACCGAACACTGAAGCTTTCTTT